This T cell receptor beta chain was found in a study of shared clonotypes between healthy human individuals. Each donor was a Caucasian adult residing in Nashville, Tennessee. Data came from immunoSEQ multiplex PCR; TCRdb stores just in-frame clones and leaves some out. This sample yields millions of clones, of which approximately 94% are seen a single time; around 0.15% belongs to the top ten. With 6 bases removed from V and 2 bases from J, the gap between germline ends came to 7 bases. The CDR3 sequence is 12 residues long. Germline CDR1 is MNHNS and CDR2 is SASEGT. The receptor's source is a man younger than 35 in good health. The source material was naive CD4+ T cells sorted from blood. Subset meaning: CD45RA+ positively selected. The V call is TRBV6-1, the J call TRBJ1-1; unclear D gene. CDR3 coding DNA: TGTGCCAGCAGAGTCCTAAACACTGAAGCTTTCTTT. This encodes CASRVLNTEAFF.